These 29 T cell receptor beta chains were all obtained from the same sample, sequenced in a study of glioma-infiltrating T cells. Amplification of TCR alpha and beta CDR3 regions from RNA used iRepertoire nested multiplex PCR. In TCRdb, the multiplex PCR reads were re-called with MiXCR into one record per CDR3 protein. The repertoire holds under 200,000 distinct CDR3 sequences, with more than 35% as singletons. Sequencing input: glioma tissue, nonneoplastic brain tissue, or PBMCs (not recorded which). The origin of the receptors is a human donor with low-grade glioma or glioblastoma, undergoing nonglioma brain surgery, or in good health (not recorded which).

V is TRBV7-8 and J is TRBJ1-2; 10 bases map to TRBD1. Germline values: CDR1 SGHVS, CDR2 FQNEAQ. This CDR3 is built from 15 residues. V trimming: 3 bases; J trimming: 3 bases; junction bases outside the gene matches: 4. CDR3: CASSLGTGVDYGYTF. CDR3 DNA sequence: TGTGCCAGCAGCTTGGGGACAGGGGTCGACTATGGCTACACCTTC.

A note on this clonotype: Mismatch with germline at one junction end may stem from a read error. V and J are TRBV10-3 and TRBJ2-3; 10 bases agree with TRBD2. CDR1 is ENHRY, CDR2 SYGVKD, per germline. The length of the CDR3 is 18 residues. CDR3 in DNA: TGTGCCAGCAGTCGGCGGACTAGCGGTCGTTCGATGGCAGATAAGCAGTATTTT. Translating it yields CASSRRTSGRSMADKQYF.

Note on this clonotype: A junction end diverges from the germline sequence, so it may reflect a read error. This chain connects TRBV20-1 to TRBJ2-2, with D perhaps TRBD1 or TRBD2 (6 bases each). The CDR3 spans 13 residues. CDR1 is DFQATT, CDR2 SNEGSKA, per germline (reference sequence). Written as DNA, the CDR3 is TGCAGTGCTAGGGTGGGGGCGGCCGGGGGGCTGTTTTTT. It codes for CSARVGAAGGLFF.

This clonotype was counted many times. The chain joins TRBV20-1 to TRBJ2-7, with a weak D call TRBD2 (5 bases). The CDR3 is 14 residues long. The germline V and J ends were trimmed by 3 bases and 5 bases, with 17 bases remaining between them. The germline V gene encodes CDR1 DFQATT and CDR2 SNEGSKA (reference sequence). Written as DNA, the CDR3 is TGCAGTGCTAGTAGAAGAGGGAGTGGCAACGAGCAGTACTTC. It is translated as CSASRRGSGNEQYF.

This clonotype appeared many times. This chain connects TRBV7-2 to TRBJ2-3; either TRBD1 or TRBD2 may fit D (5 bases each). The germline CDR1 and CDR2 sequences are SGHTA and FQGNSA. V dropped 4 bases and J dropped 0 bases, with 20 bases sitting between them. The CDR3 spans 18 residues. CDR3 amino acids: CASSSFPRGALSTDTQYF. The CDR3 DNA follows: TGTGCCAGCAGCTCGTTCCCCCGAGGGGCCCTTAGCACAGATACGCAGTATTTT. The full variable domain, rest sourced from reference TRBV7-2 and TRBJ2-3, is GAGVSQSPSNKVTEKGKDVELRCDPISGHTALYWYRQSLGQGLEFLIYFQGNSAPDKSGLPSDRFSAERTGGSVSTLTIQRTQQEDSAVYLCASSSFPRGALSTDTQYFGPGTRLTVL.

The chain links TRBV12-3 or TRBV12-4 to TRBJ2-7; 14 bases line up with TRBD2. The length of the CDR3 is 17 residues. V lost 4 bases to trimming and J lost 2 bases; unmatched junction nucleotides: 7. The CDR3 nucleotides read TGTGCCAGCAGTTACACGGGACTAGCGGGAGTAACCTACGAGCAGTACTTC. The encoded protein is CASSYTGLAGVTYEQYF.

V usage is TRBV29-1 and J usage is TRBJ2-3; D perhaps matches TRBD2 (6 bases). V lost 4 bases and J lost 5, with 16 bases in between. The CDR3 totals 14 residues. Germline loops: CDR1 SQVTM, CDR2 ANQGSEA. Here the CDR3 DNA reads TGCAGCGTTGTAATCGGGGGACCGGGAGATACGCAGTATTTT. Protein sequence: CSVVIGGPGDTQYF.

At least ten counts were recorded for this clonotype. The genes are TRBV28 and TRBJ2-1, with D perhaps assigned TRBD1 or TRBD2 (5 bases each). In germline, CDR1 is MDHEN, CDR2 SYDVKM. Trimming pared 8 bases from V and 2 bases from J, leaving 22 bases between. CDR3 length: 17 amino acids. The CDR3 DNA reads TGTGCCAGCCCTCCCGGGGCACACACACTTACCTACAATGAGCAGTTCTTC. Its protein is CASPPGAHTLTYNEQFF.

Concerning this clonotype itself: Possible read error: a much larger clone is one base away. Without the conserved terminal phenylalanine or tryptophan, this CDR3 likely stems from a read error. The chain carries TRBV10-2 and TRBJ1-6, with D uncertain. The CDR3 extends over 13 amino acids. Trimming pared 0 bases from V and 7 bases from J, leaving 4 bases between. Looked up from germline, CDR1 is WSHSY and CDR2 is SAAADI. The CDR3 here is CASSESSNSPLHY. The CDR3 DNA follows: TGCGCCAGCAGTGAGTCGTCGAATTCACCCCTCCACTAT.

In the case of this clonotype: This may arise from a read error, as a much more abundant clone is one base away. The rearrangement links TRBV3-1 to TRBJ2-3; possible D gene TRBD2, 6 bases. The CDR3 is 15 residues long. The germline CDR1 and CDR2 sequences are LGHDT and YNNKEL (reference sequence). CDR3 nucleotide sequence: TGTGCCAGCAGCCCGGGACTTGGATACACAGATACGAAGTATTTT. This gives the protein CASSPGLGYTDTKYF.

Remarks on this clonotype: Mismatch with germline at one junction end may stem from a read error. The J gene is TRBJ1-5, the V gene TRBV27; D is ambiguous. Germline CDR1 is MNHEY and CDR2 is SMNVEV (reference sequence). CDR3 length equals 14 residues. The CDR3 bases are TGTGCCAGCATCCGGGTGAGTAGCAATCATCCCCAGCATTTT. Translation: CASIRVSSNHPQHF.

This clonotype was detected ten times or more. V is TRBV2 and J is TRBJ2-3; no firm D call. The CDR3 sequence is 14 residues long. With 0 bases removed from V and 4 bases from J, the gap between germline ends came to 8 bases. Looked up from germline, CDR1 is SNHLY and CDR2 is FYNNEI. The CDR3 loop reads CASSEARHSDTQYF. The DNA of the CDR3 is TGTGCCAGCAGTGAAGCTAGACACTCAGATACGCAGTATTTT.

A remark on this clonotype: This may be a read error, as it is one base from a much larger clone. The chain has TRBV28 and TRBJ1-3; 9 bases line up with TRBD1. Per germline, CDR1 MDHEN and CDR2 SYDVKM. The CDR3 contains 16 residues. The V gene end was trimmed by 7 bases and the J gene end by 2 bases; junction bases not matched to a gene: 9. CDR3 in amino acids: CASIFGRQGAGNTIYF. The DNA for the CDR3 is TGTGCCAGCATTTTCGGTCGACAGGGGGCTGGAAACACCATATATTTT. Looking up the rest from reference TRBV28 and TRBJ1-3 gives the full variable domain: DVKVTQSSRYLVKRTGEKVFLECVQDMDHENMFWYRQDPGLGLRLIYFSYDVKMKEKGDIPEGYSVSREKKERFSLILESASTNQTSMYLCASIFGRQGAGNTIYFGEGSWLTVV.

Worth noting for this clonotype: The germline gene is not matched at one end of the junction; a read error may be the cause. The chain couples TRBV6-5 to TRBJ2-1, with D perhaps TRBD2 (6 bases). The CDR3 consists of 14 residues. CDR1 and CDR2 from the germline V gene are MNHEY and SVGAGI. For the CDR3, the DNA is TGTGCCAGAAGGGCCCAGGGAGGATACAATCAGCAGTTCTTC. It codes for CARRAQGGYNQQFF.

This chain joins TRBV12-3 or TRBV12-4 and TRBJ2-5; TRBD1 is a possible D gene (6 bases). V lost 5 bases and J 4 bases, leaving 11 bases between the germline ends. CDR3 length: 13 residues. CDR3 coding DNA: TGTGCCAGCAGTCGGCAGGGGTCAGAGACCCAGTACTTC. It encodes CASSRQGSETQYF.

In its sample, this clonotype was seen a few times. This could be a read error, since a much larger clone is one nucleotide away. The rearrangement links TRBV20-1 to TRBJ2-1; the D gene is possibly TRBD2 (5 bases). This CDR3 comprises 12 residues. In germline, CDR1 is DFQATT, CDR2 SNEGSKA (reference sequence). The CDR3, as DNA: TGCAGTGCTCTTCTAGCTCACAATGAGAAGTTCTTC. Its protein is CSALLAHNEKFF.

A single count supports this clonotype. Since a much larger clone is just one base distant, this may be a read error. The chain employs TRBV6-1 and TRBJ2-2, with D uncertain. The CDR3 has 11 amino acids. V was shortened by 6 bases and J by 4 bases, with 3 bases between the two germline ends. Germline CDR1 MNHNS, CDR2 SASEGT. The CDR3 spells CASSSTGELFF. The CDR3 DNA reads TGTGCCAGCAGCTCCACCGGGGAGCTGTTTTTT.

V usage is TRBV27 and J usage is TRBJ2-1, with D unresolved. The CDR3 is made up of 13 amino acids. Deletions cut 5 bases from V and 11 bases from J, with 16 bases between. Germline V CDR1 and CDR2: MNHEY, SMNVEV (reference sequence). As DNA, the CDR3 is TGTGCCAGCAGTGCCAGGACGGCTAATAAGCAGTTCTTC. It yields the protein CASSARTANKQFF.

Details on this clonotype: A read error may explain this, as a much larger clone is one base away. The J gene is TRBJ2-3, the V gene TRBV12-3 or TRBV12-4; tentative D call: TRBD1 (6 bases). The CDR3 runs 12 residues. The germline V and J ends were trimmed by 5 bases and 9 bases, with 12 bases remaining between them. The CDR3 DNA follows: TGTGCCAGCAGTGGGGGACATAAGACGCAGTATTTT. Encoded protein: CASSGGHKTQYF.

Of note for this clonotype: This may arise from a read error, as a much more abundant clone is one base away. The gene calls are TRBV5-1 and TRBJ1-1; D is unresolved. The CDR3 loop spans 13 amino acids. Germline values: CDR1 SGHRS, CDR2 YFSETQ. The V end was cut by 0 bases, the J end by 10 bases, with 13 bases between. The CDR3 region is CASSLGTVATAFF. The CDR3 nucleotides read TGCGCCAGCAGCTTGGGCACTGTGGCCACAGCTTTCTTT.

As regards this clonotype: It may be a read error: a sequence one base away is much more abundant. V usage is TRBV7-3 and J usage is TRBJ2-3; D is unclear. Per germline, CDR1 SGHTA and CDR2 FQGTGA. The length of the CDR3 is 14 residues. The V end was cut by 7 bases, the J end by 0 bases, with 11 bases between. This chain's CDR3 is CASKELGSTDTQYF. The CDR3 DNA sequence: TGTGCCAGCAAGGAATTGGGGAGCACAGATACGCAGTATTTT.

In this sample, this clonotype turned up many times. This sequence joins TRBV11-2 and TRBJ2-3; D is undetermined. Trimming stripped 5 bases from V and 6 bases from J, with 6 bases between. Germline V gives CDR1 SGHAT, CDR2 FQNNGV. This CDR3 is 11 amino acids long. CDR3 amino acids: CASSAFDTQYF. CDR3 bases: TGTGCCAGCAGCGCTTTCGATACGCAGTATTTT.

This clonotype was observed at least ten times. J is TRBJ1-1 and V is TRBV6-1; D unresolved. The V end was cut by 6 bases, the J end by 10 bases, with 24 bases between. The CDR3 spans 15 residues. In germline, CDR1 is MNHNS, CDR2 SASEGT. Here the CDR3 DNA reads TGTGCCAGCAGAGAACGACACTCGGCTTTCATGACAGCTTTCTTT. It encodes CASRERHSAFMTAFF.

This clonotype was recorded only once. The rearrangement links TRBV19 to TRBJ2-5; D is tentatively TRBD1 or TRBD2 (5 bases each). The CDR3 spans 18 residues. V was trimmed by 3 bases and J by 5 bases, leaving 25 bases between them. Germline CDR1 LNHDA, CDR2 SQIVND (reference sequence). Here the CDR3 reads CASSMGPTGTPNRETQYF. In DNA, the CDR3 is TGTGCCAGTAGTATGGGACCCACCGGGACCCCTAACCGGGAGACCCAGTACTTC.

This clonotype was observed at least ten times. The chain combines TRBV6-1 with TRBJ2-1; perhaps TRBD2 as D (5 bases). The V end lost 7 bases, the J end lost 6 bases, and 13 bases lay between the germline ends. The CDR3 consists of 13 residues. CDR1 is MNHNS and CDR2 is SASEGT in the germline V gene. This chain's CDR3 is CASKADFLNEQFF. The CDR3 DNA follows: TGTGCCAGCAAGGCGGACTTTCTCAATGAGCAGTTCTTC.

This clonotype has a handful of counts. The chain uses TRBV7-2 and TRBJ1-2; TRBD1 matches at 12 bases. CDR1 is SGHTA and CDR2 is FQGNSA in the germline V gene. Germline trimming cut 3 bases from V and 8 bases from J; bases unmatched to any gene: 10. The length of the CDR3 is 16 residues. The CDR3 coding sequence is TGTGCCAGCAGCTTGGACCCGGGACAGGGGGCCGGGGGCTACACCTTC. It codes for CASSLDPGQGAGGYTF.

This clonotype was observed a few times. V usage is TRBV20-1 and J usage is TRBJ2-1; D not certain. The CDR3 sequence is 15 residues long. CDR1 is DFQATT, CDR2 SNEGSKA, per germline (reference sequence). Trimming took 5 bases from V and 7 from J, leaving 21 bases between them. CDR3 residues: CSAQTPRTVGNEQFF. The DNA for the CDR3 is TGCAGTGCTCAGACCCCGCGAACAGTCGGTAATGAGCAGTTCTTC.

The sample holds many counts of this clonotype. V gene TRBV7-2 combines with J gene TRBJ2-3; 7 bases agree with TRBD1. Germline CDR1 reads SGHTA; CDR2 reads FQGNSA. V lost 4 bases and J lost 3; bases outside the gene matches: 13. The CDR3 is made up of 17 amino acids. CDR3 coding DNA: TGTGCCAGCAGCTCGAATTCGAGGGGGCACGGTACAGATACGCAGTATTTT. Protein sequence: CASSSNSRGHGTDTQYF.

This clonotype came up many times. CDR3 amino acids: CSASDVYNEQFF. The CDR3, as DNA: TGCAGTGCTTCGGACGTATACAATGAGCAGTTCTTC. This sequence joins TRBV20-1 and TRBJ2-1; D is undetermined. Looked up from germline, CDR1 is DFQATT and CDR2 is SNEGSKA (reference sequence). The ends were cut back, 5 bases at V and 4 bases at J, with 9 bases in the middle. CDR3 length equals 12 residues.